This TCR beta chain was identified in a study of cytomegalovirus exposure and HLA in healthy donors. Study findings and constraints: The presence/absence work took it that sequencing depth was about the same across donors.

Notes on this clone: Its antigen is not identified.

PCR employed 60 Vbeta and 13 Jbeta primers. Using immunoSEQ multiplex PCR, the repertoire was profiled, and TCRdb retains in-frame clones only, with some absent. The data contain 150,000 to 200,000 clones, approximately 85% of them seen just once; the ten biggest clones take up more than 1.5%. This CDR3 contains 13 residues. The junction had 3 bases not matched to a gene; V was cut back by 3 bases and J by 5 bases. The germline gives CDR1 SGHVS, CDR2 FQNEAQ. The sample taken for sequencing was PBMCs. The source of this sequence is a man between 18 and 35 years old in good health and CMV-seronegative. The rearrangement uses TRBV7-8 and TRBJ1-1; 7 positions agree with TRBD1. CDR3 amino acids: CASSFQQGTEAFF. The CDR3 region has the DNA TGTGCCAGCAGCTTTCAACAGGGGACTGAAGCTTTCTTT.